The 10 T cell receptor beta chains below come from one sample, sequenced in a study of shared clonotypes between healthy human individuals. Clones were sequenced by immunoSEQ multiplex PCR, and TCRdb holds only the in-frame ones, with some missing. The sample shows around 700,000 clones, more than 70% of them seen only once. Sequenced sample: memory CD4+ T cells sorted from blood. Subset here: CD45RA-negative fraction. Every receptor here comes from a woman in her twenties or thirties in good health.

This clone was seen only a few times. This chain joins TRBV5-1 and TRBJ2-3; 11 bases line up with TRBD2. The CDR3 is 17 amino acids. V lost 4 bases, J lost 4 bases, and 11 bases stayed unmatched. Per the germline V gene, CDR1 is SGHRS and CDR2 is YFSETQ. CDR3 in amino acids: CASSILNLAGGPDTQYF. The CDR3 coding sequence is TGCGCCAGCAGCATACTCAACCTAGCGGGAGGACCAGATACGCAGTATTTT.

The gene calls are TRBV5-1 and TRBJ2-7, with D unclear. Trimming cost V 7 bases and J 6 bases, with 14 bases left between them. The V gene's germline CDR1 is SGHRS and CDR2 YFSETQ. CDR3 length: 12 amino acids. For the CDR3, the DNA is TGCGCCAGCGCCTTCGACCCGGGCGAGCAGTACTTC. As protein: CASAFDPGEQYF.

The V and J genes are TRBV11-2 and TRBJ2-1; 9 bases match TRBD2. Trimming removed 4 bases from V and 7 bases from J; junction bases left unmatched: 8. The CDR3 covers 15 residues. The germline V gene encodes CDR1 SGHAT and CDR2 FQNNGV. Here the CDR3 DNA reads TGTGCCAGCAGCTCCCACTTAGCGGGAGCGAATGAGCAGTTCTTC. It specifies CASSSHLAGANEQFF.

The CDR3 region is CASSQDASGKLNEQFF. The CDR3 region has the DNA TGTGCCAGCAGCCAAGATGCAAGCGGAAAGTTGAATGAGCAGTTCTTC. The rearrangement links TRBV4-2 to TRBJ2-1; TRBD2 is a possible D gene (5 bases). CDR1 is LGHNA and CDR2 is YNFKEQ in the germline V gene. The CDR3 is made up of 16 amino acids. V lost 0 bases and J lost 7, with 16 bases in between.

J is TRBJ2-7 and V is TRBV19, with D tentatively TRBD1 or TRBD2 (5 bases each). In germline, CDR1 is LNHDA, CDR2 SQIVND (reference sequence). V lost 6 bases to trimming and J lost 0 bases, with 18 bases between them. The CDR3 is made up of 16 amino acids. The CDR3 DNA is TGTGCCAGTAGCACAGCAGGGAGTAGGGGCTCCTACGAGCAGTACTTC. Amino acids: CASSTAGSRGSYEQYF. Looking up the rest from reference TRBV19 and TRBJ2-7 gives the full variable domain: DGGITQSPKYLFRKEGQNVTLSCEQNLNHDAMYWYRQDPGQGLRLIYYSQIVNDFQKGDIAEGYSVSREKKESFPLTVTSAQKNPTAFYLCASSTAGSRGSYEQYFGPGTRLTVT.

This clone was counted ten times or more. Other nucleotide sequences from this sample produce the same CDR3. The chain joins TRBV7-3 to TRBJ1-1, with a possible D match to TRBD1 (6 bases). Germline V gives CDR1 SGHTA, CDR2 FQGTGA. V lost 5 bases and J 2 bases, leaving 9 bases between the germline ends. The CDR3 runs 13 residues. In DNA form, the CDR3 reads TGTGCCAGCAGCCCACAGGGAAACACTGAAGCTTTCTTT. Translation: CASSPQGNTEAFF.

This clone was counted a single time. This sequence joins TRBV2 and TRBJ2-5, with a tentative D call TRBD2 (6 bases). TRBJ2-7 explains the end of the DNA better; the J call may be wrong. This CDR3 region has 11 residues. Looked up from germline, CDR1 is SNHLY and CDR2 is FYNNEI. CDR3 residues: CASTGGYEQYF. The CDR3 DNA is TGTGCCAGCACCGGGGGCTACGAGCAGTACTTC.

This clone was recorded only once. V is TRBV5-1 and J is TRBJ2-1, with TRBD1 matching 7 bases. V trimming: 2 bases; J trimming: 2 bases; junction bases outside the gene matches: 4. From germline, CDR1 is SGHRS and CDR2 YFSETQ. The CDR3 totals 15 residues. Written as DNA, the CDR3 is TGCGCCAGCAGCTTTGACAGGGCAGCCTACAATGAGCAGTTCTTC. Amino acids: CASSFDRAAYNEQFF.

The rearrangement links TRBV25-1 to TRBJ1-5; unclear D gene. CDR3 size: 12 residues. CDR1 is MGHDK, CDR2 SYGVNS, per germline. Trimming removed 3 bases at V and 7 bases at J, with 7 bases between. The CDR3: CASSDGRQPQHF. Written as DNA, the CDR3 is TGTGCCAGCAGTGACGGGAGGCAGCCCCAGCATTTT.

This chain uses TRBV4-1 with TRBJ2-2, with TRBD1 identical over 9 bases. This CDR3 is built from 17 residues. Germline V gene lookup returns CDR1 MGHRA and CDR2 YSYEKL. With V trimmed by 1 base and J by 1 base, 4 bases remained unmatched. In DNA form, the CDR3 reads TGCGCCAGCAGCCAAGGCCCGGGACAGGGGAACACCGGGGAGCTGTTTTTT. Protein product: CASSQGPGQGNTGELFF.